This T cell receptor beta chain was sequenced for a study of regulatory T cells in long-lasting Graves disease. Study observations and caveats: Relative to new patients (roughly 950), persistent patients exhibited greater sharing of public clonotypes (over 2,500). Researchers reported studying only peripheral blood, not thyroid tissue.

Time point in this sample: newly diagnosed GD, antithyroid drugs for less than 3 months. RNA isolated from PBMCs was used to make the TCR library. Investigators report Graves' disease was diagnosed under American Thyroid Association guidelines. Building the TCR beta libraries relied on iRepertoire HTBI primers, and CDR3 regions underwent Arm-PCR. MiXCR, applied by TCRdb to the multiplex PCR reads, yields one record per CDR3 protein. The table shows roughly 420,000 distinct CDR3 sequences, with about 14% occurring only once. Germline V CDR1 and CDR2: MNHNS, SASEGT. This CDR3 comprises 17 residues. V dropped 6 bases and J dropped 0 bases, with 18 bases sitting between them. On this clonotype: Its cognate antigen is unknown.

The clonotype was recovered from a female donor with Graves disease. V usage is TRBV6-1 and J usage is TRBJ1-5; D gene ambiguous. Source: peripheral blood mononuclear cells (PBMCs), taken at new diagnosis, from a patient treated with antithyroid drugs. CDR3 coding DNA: TGTGCCAGCAGACCCCACACGGGAAACCCTAGCAATCAGCCCCAGCATTTT. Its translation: CASRPHTGNPSNQPQHF.